Following are 21 T cell receptor beta chains from one sample sequenced in a study of OX40 agonist ivuxolimab in advanced cancers. Produced via immunoSEQ multiplex PCR; TCRdb's table is partial and in-frame only. The sample contains roughly 61,000 clones, around 90% of which appear only once. Specimen: CD4+ or CD8+ T cells sorted from blood, collected in a trial of the OX40 agonist ivuxolimab. The source is an adult with an advanced solid tumor such as melanoma, head and neck, liver or kidney cancer.

V and J are TRBV7-9 and TRBJ2-1; 10 nucleotides match TRBD2. Germline V gene lookup returns CDR1 SEHNR and CDR2 FQNEAQ (reference sequence). The CDR3 extends over 11 amino acids. V lost 5 bases to trimming and J lost 15 bases; unmatched junction nucleotides: 4. CDR3 in DNA: TGTGCCAGCAGCCAGGGACTAGCGCTGTTCTTC. This sequence encodes CASSQGLALFF.

As concerns this clone: This CDR3 is missing its conserved last phenylalanine or tryptophan, likely due to a read error. The DNA is omitted, as the CDR3 cannot be located on it reliably, and the CDR3 follows TCRdb's listing. The J gene is TRBJ1-2, the V gene TRBV23-1; the table's D call, TRBD1, was not checked against the DNA. TRBV23-1 is an ORF for which the function is uncertain. The CDR3 extends over 8 residues, inclusive of both ends. CDR3 loop: CASRRQGL.

The CDR3 sequence is CASSIGRYPGNTIYF. CDR3 coding DNA: TGTGCCAGTAGTATAGGCAGGTACCCTGGAAACACCATATATTTT. J is TRBJ1-3 and V is TRBV19; D unclear. Germline CDR1 LNHDA, CDR2 SQIVND (reference sequence). V dropped 1 base and J dropped 2 bases, with 9 bases sitting between them. The CDR3 is 15 residues long.

V is TRBV6-1 and J is TRBJ2-3; D is tentatively TRBD1 or TRBD2 (6 bases each). Trimming stripped 11 bases from V and 2 bases from J, with 14 bases between. This CDR3 contains 13 residues. CDR1 is MNHNS and CDR2 is SASEGT in the germline V gene. CDR3 protein: CAGGLATTDTQYF. CDR3 sequence (DNA): TGTGCCGGGGGGCTGGCGACCACAGATACGCAGTATTTT.

This clone has more than one count but fewer than ten. The chain has TRBV7-9 and TRBJ1-1; the D is unclear. The germline CDR1 and CDR2 sequences are SEHNR and FQNEAQ (reference sequence). CDR3 length equals 10 residues. V lost 6 bases to trimming and J lost 6 bases, with 5 bases between them. The CDR3 loop is CASRDAEAFF. The CDR3 DNA follows: TGTGCCAGCAGAGACGCTGAAGCTTTCTTT.

The gene calls are TRBV7-7 and TRBJ2-1; weak D call: TRBD2 (6 bases). In germline, CDR1 is SSHAT, CDR2 FNYEAQ (reference sequence). The germline V and J ends were trimmed by 9 bases and 0 bases, with 12 bases remaining between them. The CDR3 covers 14 residues. CDR3 nucleotide sequence: TGTGCCAGTTCGCTCGGGGGCTCCTACAATGAGCAGTTCTTC. Its translation is CASSLGGSYNEQFF.

The genes are TRBV19 and TRBJ2-7, with a possible D match to TRBD2 (6 bases). CDR1 is LNHDA and CDR2 is SQIVND in the germline V gene (reference sequence). Trimming left V 4 bases short and J 9 bases short, with 13 bases between. This CDR3 is built from 12 residues. CDR3 sequence: CASSTRLGWQYF. In nucleotides, the CDR3 is TGTGCCAGTAGTACCCGACTAGGTTGGCAGTACTTC.

The CDR3 coding sequence is TGTGCCAGCAGTTTCGGGCTCTACGAGCAGTACTTC. The encoded protein is CASSFGLYEQYF. The V and J genes are TRBV28 and TRBJ2-7; D is undetermined. The V end lost 3 bases, the J end lost 3 bases, and 6 bases lay between the germline ends. Germline CDR1 and CDR2: MDHEN and SYDVKM. The length of the CDR3 is 12 residues.

The chain employs TRBV19 and TRBJ1-5, with D possibly TRBD1 on 6 matching bases. V dropped 8 bases and J dropped 7 bases, with 15 bases sitting between them. Germline values: CDR1 LNHDA, CDR2 SQIVND (reference sequence). This CDR3 spans 13 amino acids. CDR3 nucleotide sequence: TGTGCCAGTCACCACAGGGCGGGCCAGCCCCAGCATTTT. Its protein is CASHHRAGQPQHF.

The V gene is TRBV6-1, the J gene TRBJ2-3; weak D call: TRBD2 (5 bases). CDR1 and CDR2 from the germline V gene are MNHNS and SASEGT. CDR3 length: 13 residues. Trimming removed 3 bases from V and 6 bases from J, with 10 bases in between. DNA for the CDR3: TGTGCCAGCAGTGACGGGGTGCTGGATACGCAGTATTTT. Its protein product is CASSDGVLDTQYF.

This clone occurred once. The genes are TRBV6-5 and TRBJ1-4, with D perhaps matching TRBD1 (6 bases). The V end was cut by 2 bases, the J end by 4 bases, with 11 bases between. The CDR3 runs to 15 residues. Per the germline V gene, CDR1 is MNHEY and CDR2 is SVGAGI. CDR3 sequence (DNA): TGTGCCAGCAGTTACCTGGACAGCGTTAATGAAAAACTGTTTTTT. It encodes CASSYLDSVNEKLFF.

This chain connects TRBV18 to TRBJ1-1; no reliable D call. The V gene lost 2 bases and the J gene lost 0 bases, with 7 bases spanning the gap. The V gene's germline CDR1 is KGHSH and CDR2 LQKENI. This CDR3 has 14 residues. CDR3 loop: CASSPKTVNTEAFF. The DNA for the CDR3 is TGTGCCAGCTCACCAAAGACGGTGAACACTGAAGCTTTCTTT.

The V gene is TRBV6-4, the J gene TRBJ1-2; no clear D gene. CDR1 is MRHNA, CDR2 SNTAGT, per germline. This CDR3 has 12 amino acids. V was shortened by 2 bases and J by 6 bases, with 7 bases between the two germline ends. The CDR3 DNA is TGTGCCAGCAGTGACAGGGCTAATGGCTACACCTTC. Translation gives CASSDRANGYTF.

The chain is built from TRBV7-2 and TRBJ2-2; D gene uncertain. V was clipped by 2 bases and J by 7 bases, with 8 bases between them. Per germline, CDR1 SGHTA and CDR2 FQGNSA. The CDR3 consists of 13 residues. CDR3 residues: CASSLSGLGELFF. DNA for the CDR3: TGTGCCAGCAGCTTATCGGGTCTCGGGGAGCTGTTTTTT.

V usage is TRBV13 and J usage is TRBJ1-2, with unresolved D. The V end was cut by 5 bases, the J end by 8 bases, with 15 bases between. The germline gives CDR1 PRHDT, CDR2 FYEKMQ (reference sequence). This CDR3 region has 13 residues. The CDR3 DNA is TGTGCCAGCAGCGAACCGCCGGGGAGAGGCTACACCTTC. Protein sequence: CASSEPPGRGYTF.

As to this clone: Additional DNA sequences in this sample encode the identical CDR3. This chain joins TRBV10-2 and TRBJ2-7, with 10 bases fitting TRBD2. The germline V gene encodes CDR1 WSHSY and CDR2 SAAADI. V shed 4 bases, J shed 2 bases, and the junction held 5 bases outside the gene matches. This CDR3 region has 15 residues. The CDR3 spells CASSVRAGGPYEQYF. DNA of the CDR3: TGCGCCAGCAGTGTCAGAGCGGGGGGGCCCTACGAGCAGTACTTC.

This chain connects TRBV7-3 to TRBJ1-2; a weak D match, TRBD1 (6 bases). Trimming took 2 bases from V and 8 from J, leaving 18 bases between them. Per the germline V gene, CDR1 is SGHTA and CDR2 is FQGTGA. The CDR3 length is 15 residues. CDR3 residues: CASSLGGLGQEGYTF. The DNA for the CDR3 is TGTGCCAGCAGCTTAGGGGGGCTAGGTCAGGAGGGCTACACCTTC.

J is TRBJ1-1 and V is TRBV18, with no clear D. The germline CDR1 and CDR2 sequences are KGHSH and LQKENI. Trimming cost V 3 bases and J 0 bases, with 8 bases left between them. This CDR3 has 14 amino acids. The DNA for the CDR3 is TGTGCCAGCTCACCCCTGGCATTGAACACTGAAGCTTTCTTT. This translates into CASSPLALNTEAFF.

This rearrangement joins TRBV6-1 to TRBJ1-3, with 10 nucleotides matching TRBD1. The CDR3 has 16 amino acids. Trimming removed 3 bases from V and 4 bases from J; junction bases left unmatched: 6. Germline V gene lookup returns CDR1 MNHNS and CDR2 SASEGT. The CDR3 nucleotides read TGTGCCAGCAGTGATGACAGGGGGCGTGGAGGAAACACCATATATTTT. As protein: CASSDDRGRGGNTIYF.

This chain connects TRBV5-4 to TRBJ2-7, with D possibly being TRBD2 (5 bases). The length of the CDR3 is 14 residues. V was cut by 3 bases and J by 4 bases, with 14 bases left in between. Germline lookup yields CDR1 SGHNT and CDR2 YYREEE (reference sequence). Here the CDR3 reads CASSSNGVGYEQYF. Here the CDR3 DNA reads TGTGCCAGCAGCTCTAACGGGGTTGGGTACGAGCAGTACTTC.

The chain employs TRBV14 and TRBJ1-2, with 12 bases aligning to TRBD1. There are 15 residues in the CDR3. V shed 0 bases and J 13 bases; nucleotides not matched to a gene: 9. Germline CDR1 and CDR2: SGHDN and FVKESK. DNA of the CDR3: TGTGCCAGCAGCCAAGATCTTCGGGACAGGGGGCAGCTCACCTTC. Translating it yields CASSQDLRDRGQLTF.